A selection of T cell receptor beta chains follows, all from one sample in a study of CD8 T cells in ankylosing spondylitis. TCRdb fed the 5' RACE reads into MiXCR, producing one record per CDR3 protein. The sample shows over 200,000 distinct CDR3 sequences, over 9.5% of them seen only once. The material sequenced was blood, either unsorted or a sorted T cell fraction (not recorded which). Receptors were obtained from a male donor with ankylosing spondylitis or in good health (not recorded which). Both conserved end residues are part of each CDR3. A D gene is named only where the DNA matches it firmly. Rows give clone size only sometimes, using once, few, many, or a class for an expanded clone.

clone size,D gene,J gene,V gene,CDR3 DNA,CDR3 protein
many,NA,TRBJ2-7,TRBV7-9,TGTGCCAGCAGCCCCGGTACAGTCCGGGTTGAGTACTTC,CASSPGTVRVEYF
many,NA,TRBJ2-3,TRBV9,TGTGCCAGCAGCTTAGGGCCTCCCGATACGCAGTATTTT,CASSLGPPDTQYF
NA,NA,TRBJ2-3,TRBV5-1,TGCGCCAGCAGCTTGGCAGACAGTAACACAGATACGCAGTATTTT,CASSLADSNTDTQYF
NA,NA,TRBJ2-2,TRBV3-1,TGTGCCACCGTTGGGCTGGGCACCGGGGAGCTGTTTTTT,CATVGLGTGELFF
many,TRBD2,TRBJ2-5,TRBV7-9,TGTGCCAGCAGCTCCCCCTCCAGCGGGGGGGCGAAGACCCAGTACTTC,CASSSPSSGGAKTQYF
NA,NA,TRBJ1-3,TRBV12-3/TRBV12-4,TGTGCCAGCAGTTTAATGTCCCCCTCTGGAAACACCATATATTTT,CASSLMSPSGNTIYF
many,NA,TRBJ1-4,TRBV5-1,TGCGCCAGCAGCACGGGGACTTCTACGCAACTGTTTTTT,CASSTGTSTQLFF
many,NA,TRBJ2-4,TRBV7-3,TGTGCCAGCAGCTTATCCCAAGGACATTCCCAAAACATTCAGTACTTC,CASSLSQGHSQNIQYF
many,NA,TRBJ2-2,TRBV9,TGTGCCAGCAGCGTTACCGGGCCAACTACCGGGGAGCTGTTTTTT,CASSVTGPTTGELFF
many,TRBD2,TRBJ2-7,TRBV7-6,TGTGCCAGCAGCTTAGAGGTTAGGGGACTAGCGTCCGAGCAGTACTTC,CASSLEVRGLASEQYF
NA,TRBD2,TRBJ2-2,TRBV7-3,TGTGCCAGCAGCTTAAGTAGCGGGGGGCAGCACGGGGAGCTGTTTTTT,CASSLSSGGQHGELFF
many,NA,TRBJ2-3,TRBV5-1,TGCGCCAGCAGCGTAATAAAGCGTGGGGGCCCCCAAGATACGCAGTATTTT,CASSVIKRGGPQDTQYF
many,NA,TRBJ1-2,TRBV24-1,TGTGCCACCAGTGACCGGTACTATGGCTACACCTTC,CATSDRYYGYTF
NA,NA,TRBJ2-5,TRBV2,TGTGCCAGCAGAAATCTATGGGACCTGAAGAAGACCCAGTACTTC,CASRNLWDLKKTQYF
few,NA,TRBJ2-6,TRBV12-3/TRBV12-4,TGTGCCAGCAGCCGGGTGGGAGTCGGGGCCAACGTCCTGACTTTC,CASSRVGVGANVLTF
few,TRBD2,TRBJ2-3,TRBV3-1,TGTGCCAGCAGCCAAGGACCTAGCGGGGGGGGCACAGATACGCAGTATTTT,CASSQGPSGGGTDTQYF
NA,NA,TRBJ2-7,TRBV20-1,TGCAGTGCTAGAGTCCCCGTTCACTACGAGCAGTACTTC,CSARVPVHYEQYF
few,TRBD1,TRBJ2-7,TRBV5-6,TGTGCCAGCAGCTTCGGGACAGCCATCGAGCAGTACTTC,CASSFGTAIEQYF
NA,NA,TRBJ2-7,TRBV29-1,TGCAGCGCCTCTGACGGGAGCTCCTACGAGCAGTACTTC,CSASDGSSYEQYF
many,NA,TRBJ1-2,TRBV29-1,TGCAGCGTTGACCCAGGGCCCGGTGGCTACACCTTC,CSVDPGPGGYTF
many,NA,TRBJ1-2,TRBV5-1,TGCGCCAGCAGCTTTGAGAGCACAGGGTTCCGCTATGGCTACACCTTC,CASSFESTGFRYGYTF
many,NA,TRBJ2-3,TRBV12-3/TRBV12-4,TGTGCCAGCAGTCTAACTATAGGAGGCCGGGATACGCAGTATTTT,CASSLTIGGRDTQYF
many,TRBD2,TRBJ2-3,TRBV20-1,TGCAGTGCTAGAGAAGGGCAGCGGGGTAGCACAGATACGCAGTATTTT,CSAREGQRGSTDTQYF
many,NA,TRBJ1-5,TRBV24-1,TGTGCCACCAGTGAGGCCGGGACGGGCCTCAATCAGCCCCAGCATTTT,CATSEAGTGLNQPQHF
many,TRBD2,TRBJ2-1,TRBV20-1,TGCAGTGCTAATCAGAGACCCAGCGGGGGGGCCGGTGAGCAGTTCTTC,CSANQRPSGGAGEQFF
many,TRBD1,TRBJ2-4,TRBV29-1,TGCAGCGCCGACAGGGGCGAGAACATTCAGTACTTC,CSADRGENIQYF
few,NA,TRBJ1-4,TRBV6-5,TGTGCCAGCAGTTACCTTGGGAGTGCTAATGAAAAACTGTTTTTT,CASSYLGSANEKLFF
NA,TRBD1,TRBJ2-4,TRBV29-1,TGCAGCGTTTCACAGGGGGGAGGTTCCAAAAACATTCAGTACTTC,CSVSQGGGSKNIQYF
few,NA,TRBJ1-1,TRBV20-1,TGCAGTGCGAGAGACGGTGACACTGAAGCTTTCTTT,CSARDGDTEAFF
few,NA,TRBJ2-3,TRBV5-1,TGCGCCAGCAGTCTACGACCCCTTACAACAGATACGCAGTATTTT,CASSLRPLTTDTQYF
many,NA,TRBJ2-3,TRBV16,TGTGCCAGCAGCCAATTGGCAAGCACAGATACGCAGTATTTT,CASSQLASTDTQYF
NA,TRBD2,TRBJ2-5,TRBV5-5,TGTGCCAGCAGCTTGTCGGCTAGCGGGGGGAAAGAGACCCAGTACTTC,CASSLSASGGKETQYF
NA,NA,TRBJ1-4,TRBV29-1,TGCAGCGTTGCGTCCCGGGGAAGTCCGAATGAAAAACTGTTTTTT,CSVASRGSPNEKLFF
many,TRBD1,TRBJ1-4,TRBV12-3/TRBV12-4,TGTGCCAGCAGCCCCGGGACAGAAGTCATTAATGAAAAACTGTTTTTT,CASSPGTEVINEKLFF
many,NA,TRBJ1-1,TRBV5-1,TGCGCCAGCAGCTTGGAAGGGGTGGACACTGAAGCTTTCTTT,CASSLEGVDTEAFF
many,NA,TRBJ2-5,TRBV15,TGTGCCACCAGTGGGATACAAGAGACCCAGTACTTC,CATSGIQETQYF
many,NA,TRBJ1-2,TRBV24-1,TGTGCCATCCAGACAGAGGACTATGGCTACACCTTC,CAIQTEDYGYTF
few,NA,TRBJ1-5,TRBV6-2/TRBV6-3,TGTGCCAGCAGTCCCCCGCCGGGGCAGTTTCAAAGCAATCAGCCCCAGCATTTT,CASSPPPGQFQSNQPQHF
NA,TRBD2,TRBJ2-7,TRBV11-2,TGTGCCAGCAGCTTAGGAGGGTGGGAGCGGGGGGAATACGAGCAGTACTTC,CASSLGGWERGEYEQYF
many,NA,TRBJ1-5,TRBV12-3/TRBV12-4,TGTGCCAGCAGTTTCGATGGGGTTTTCAGTCAGCCCCAGCATTTT,CASSFDGVFSQPQHF
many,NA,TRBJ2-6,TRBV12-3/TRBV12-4,TGTGCCAGCAGTTTTGTATCGGCTGGGGCCAACGTCCTGACTTTC,CASSFVSAGANVLTF
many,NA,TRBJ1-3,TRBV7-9,TGTGCCAGCAGCCCCTTCCTGCCATCTGGAAACACCATATATTTT,CASSPFLPSGNTIYF
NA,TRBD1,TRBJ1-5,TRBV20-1,TGCAGTGCGCCCGTTACAGGGGTCGGACGGAATCAGCCCCAGCATTTT,CSAPVTGVGRNQPQHF
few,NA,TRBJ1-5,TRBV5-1,TGCGCCAGCAGCTTAGGGGGGATGAATCAGCCCCAGCATTTT,CASSLGGMNQPQHF
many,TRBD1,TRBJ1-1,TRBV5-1,TGCGCCAGCAGAGGGGAGACCGGGACAGCGAACACTGAAGCTTTCTTT,CASRGETGTANTEAFF
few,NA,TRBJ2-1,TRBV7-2,TGTGCCAGCAGCTCCCGGTCGGGGCTGGGTGAGCAGTTCTTC,CASSSRSGLGEQFF
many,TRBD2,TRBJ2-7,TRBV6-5,TGTGCCAGCAGTTCCCGGGGGGGATCCTACGAGCAGTACTTC,CASSSRGGSYEQYF
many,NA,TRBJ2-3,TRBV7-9,TGTGCCAGCAGCTTAAGGTCCAACCCCACAGATACGCAGTATTTT,CASSLRSNPTDTQYF
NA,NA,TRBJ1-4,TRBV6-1,TGTGCCACCCGACCGTTGTCCGCAACTAATGAAAAACTGTTTTTT,CATRPLSATNEKLFF
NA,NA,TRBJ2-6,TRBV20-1,TGCAGTGCGCGGCAGGGTTCTGGGGCCAACGTCCTGACTTTC,CSARQGSGANVLTF